This T cell receptor (beta chain) was recorded in a study of T cells in Graves' hyperthyroidism and ophthalmopathy. The sample holds a few counts of this clonotype. What it recognizes is unknown. Aged 18 to 65, the patients had hyperthyroidism that was newly diagnosed and had lasted under 2 months. General observations from the study: Ophthalmopathy onset followed model prediction by a median about 6.5 months.

RNA transcripts provided the source from which TCR beta CDR3 regions were amplified. The primer set for the first-round RT-PCR of the TCR CDR3 was HTBI. TCRdb reprocessed the multiplex PCR reads with MiXCR, giving one entry per CDR3 protein. Here the sample spans hundreds of thousands of distinct CDR3 sequences, roughly 40% being singletons. From germline, CDR1 is SGHTA and CDR2 FQGNSA. The CDR3 extends over 15 amino acids. V was shortened by 2 bases and J by 4 bases, with 14 bases between the two germline ends. The source is a man aged 18 to 35 with Graves' hyperthyroidism. The chain couples TRBV7-2 to TRBJ2-5; tentative D call: TRBD1 (5 bases). The sequenced sample consisted of blood. CDR3 nucleotides: TGTGCCAGCAGCTTAATAGTAAGGGGCTTAGAGACCCAGTACTTC. Its protein product is CASSLIVRGLETQYF.